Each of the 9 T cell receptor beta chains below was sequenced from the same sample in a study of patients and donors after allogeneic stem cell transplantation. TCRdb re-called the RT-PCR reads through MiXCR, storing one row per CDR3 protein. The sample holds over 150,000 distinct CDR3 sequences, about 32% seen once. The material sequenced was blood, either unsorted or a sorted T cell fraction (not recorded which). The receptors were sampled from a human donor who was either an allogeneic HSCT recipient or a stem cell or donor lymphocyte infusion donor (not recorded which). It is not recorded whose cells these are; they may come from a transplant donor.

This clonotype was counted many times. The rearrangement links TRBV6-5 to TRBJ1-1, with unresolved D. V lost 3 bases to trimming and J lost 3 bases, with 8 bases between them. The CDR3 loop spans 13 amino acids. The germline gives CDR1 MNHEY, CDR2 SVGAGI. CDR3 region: CASSYWWDTEAFF. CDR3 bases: TGTGCCAGCAGTTATTGGTGGGACACTGAAGCTTTCTTT.

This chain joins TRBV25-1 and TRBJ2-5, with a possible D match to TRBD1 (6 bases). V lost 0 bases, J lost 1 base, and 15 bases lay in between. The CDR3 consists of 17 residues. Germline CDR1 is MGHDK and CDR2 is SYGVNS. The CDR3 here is CASSEYNGWGLQETQYF. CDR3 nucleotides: TGTGCCAGCAGTGAATATAACGGCTGGGGGCTCCAAGAGACCCAGTACTTC.

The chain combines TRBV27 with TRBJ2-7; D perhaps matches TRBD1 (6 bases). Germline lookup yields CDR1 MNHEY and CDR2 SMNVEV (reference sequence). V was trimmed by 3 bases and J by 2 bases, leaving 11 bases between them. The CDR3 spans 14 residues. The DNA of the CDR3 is TGTGCCAGCAGTTTGTCGACAGGACCCTACGAGCAGTACTTC. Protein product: CASSLSTGPYEQYF.

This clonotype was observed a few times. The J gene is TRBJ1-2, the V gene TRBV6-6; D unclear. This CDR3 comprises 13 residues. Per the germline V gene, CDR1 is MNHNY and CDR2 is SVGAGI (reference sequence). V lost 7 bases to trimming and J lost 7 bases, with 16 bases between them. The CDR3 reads CASTHALPAGYTF. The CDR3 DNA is TGTGCCAGCACCCACGCACTACCCGCTGGCTACACCTTC.

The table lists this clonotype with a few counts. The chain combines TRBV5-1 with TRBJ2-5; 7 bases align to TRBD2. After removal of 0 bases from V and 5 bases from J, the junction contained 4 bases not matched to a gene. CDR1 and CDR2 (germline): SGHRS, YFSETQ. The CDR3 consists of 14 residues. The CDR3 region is CASSLASGEETQYF. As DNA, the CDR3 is TGCGCCAGCAGCTTGGCTAGCGGAGAGGAGACCCAGTACTTC.

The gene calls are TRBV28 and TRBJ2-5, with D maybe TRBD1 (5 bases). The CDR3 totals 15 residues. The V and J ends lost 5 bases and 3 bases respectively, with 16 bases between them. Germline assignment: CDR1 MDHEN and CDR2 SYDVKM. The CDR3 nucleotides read TGTGCCAGCAGTCTCGTGGGGCATATTGAAGAGACCCAGTACTTC. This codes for CASSLVGHIEETQYF.

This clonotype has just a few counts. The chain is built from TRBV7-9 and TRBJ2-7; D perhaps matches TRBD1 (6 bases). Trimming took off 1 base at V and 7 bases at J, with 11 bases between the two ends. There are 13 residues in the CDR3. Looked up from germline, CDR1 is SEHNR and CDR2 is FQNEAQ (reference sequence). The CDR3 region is CASSLGKGVEQYF. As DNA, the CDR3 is TGTGCCAGCAGCTTAGGCAAGGGGGTTGAGCAGTACTTC.

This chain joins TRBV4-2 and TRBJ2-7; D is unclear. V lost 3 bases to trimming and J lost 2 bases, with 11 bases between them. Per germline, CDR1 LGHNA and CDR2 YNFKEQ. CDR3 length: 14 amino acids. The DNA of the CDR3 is TGTGCCAGCAGCCAGTCCAGCAGTACCTACGAGCAGTACTTC. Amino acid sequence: CASSQSSSTYEQYF.

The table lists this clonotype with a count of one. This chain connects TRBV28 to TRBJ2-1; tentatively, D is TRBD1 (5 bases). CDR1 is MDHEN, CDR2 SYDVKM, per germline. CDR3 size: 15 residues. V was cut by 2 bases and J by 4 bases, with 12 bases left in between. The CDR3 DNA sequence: TGTGCCAGCAGTTTAAGGCAGGGTGCGTACAATGAGCAGTTCTTC. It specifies CASSLRQGAYNEQFF.